The clone carrying this T cell receptor (beta chain) was found many times. Its target is unknown. The entry originates in a study of regulatory T cells in long-lasting Graves disease. Study-level points and caveats: Only peripheral blood was studied, not thyroid tissue.

The time point here: persistent/refractory GD, antithyroid drugs over 5 years with positive TRAb. The TCR library used RNA extracted from PBMCs. Libraries of TCR beta came from iRepertoire HTBI primers plus Arm-PCR of CDR3 regions. In the authors' workflow: Looking across samples, the authors found under 70 TRBV and 14 to 15 TRBJ segments. Using its own MiXCR run on the multiplex PCR reads, TCRdb lists one record per CDR3 protein. The V and J calls, along with clone size, are taken from TCRdb and not from the paper's own processing. Of about 400,000 distinct CDR3 sequences listed, less than 25% are singletons. Trimming shortened V by 5 bases and J by 3 bases, and 14 bases separated the two germline ends. CDR1 and CDR2 from the germline V gene are SGHVS and FQNEAQ. CDR3 length: 15 residues.

The clonotype originates from a female donor with Graves disease. J is TRBJ1-5 and V is TRBV7-8; D may be TRBD1 (6 bases). Specimen: peripheral blood mononuclear cells (PBMCs), collected when the disease was refractory, from a patient treated with antithyroid drugs. This chain's CDR3 is CASSALGQLNQPQHF. The CDR3 coding sequence is TGTGCCAGCAGCGCACTAGGACAGCTCAATCAGCCCCAGCATTTT.